This T cell receptor (beta chain) was sequenced during a study of long-term antiretroviral therapy in people with HIV. Points from the study as a whole: When set beside controls, HIV repertoires had CDR3 length ranges that were narrower. Pre-ART expanded clones dominated the repertoire at every time point.

Per individual, the PBMC samples numbered at least one pre-ART and at least two post-ART. Sequencing relied on immunoSEQ assay v3.0, run at survey level. The table came from immunoSEQ multiplex PCR; TCRdb's copy has only in-frame clones and leaves some out. Found here are around 6,700 clones, 73% of them singletons; the top ten hold 30%. Unmatched junction bases numbered 7, after V lost 1 base and J lost 4 bases. Germline V lookup: CDR1 SGHAT, CDR2 FQNNGV. CDR3 size: 16 residues. A note on this clone: Its target is not known.

The sample consisted of unsorted PBMCs, taken 0.2 years after starting antiretroviral therapy. The chain has TRBV11-2 and TRBJ2-3; 8 bases fit TRBD2. This receptor was obtained from a man in his forties with HIV. The CDR3 DNA reads TGTGCCAGCAGCTTAGGGCTCGCGGGGGGCTCAGATACGCAGTATTTT. Its translation is CASSLGLAGGSDTQYF. The whole variable domain, remainder taken from reference TRBV11-2 and TRBJ2-3, is EAGVAQSPRYKIIEKRQSVAFWCNPISGHATLYWYQQILGQGPKLLIQFQNNGVVDDSQLPKDRFSAERLKGVDSTLKIQPAKLEDSAVYLCASSLGLAGGSDTQYFGPGTRLTVL.